The rows below give T cell receptor beta chains drawn from one sample of a study of blood T cell repertoires in COVID-19. The assay was immunoSEQ multiplex PCR, and TCRdb's table has in-frame clones only and misses some. Among about 92,000 clones, approximately 88% were seen once, and the ten largest hold around 19%. Input material: peripheral blood. These receptors all stem from a woman in her sixties with COVID-19, enrolled during active disease. Each CDR3 is given with its conserved first and last residue. Each record gives: clone size, D gene, J gene, V gene, CDR3 DNA, CDR3 protein. A D gene is named only where the DNA matches it firmly. Expanded clones get a size class; other rows say once, few or many, or leave the size out.

abundance: few
d_gene: NA
j_gene: TRBJ1-4
v_gene: TRBV6-1
CDR3nt: TGTGCCAGCAGTGAATTGGGGGCTGAAAAACTGTTTTTT
CDR3aa: CASSELGAEKLFF

abundance: NA
d_gene: NA
j_gene: TRBJ2-3
v_gene: TRBV6-1
CDR3nt: TGTGCCAGCAGTGAAGCGCTCACAGTTAGCACAGATACGCAGTATTTT
CDR3aa: CASSEALTVSTDTQYF

abundance: NA
d_gene: NA
j_gene: TRBJ1-2
v_gene: TRBV3-1/TRBV3-2
CDR3nt: TGTGCCAGCAGCCTCAGGGGAAGCTATGGCTACACCTTC
CDR3aa: CASSLRGSYGYTF

abundance: NA
d_gene: NA
j_gene: TRBJ2-7
v_gene: TRBV6-5
CDR3nt: TGTGCCAGCCCTCGGGGGAACGAGCAGTACTTC
CDR3aa: CASPRGNEQYF

abundance: NA
d_gene: TRBD2
j_gene: TRBJ2-7
v_gene: TRBV12-3/TRBV12-4
CDR3nt: TGTGCCAGCAGTTTCGCGGGAGACGAGCAGTACTTC
CDR3aa: CASSFAGDEQYF

abundance: NA
d_gene: NA
j_gene: TRBJ1-2
v_gene: TRBV19
CDR3nt: TGTGCCAGTACTAGGGGTTCAGCTAACTATGGCTACACCTTC
CDR3aa: CASTRGSANYGYTF

abundance: NA
d_gene: TRBD2
j_gene: TRBJ2-1
v_gene: TRBV28
CDR3nt: TGTGCCAGCACCACTAGCGGGGGGCTCTACAATGAGCAGTTCTTC
CDR3aa: CASTTSGGLYNEQFF

abundance: NA
d_gene: NA
j_gene: TRBJ2-3
v_gene: TRBV21-1
CDR3nt: TGTGCCAGCAGCAAAGCGTCGGAGGCGAGCGGGATGAGCACAGATACGCAGTATTTT
CDR3aa: CASSKASEASGMSTDTQYF

abundance: NA
d_gene: NA
j_gene: TRBJ1-2
v_gene: TRBV14
CDR3nt: TGTGCCAGCAGCCAACAGGGTTTCGGTGGCTACACCTTC
CDR3aa: CASSQQGFGGYTF

abundance: few
d_gene: NA
j_gene: TRBJ1-1
v_gene: TRBV28
CDR3nt: TGTGCCAGCAGTTTATCGGGGGGGCGAGAGAACACTGAAGCTTTCTTT
CDR3aa: CASSLSGGRENTEAFF

abundance: few
d_gene: NA
j_gene: TRBJ1-4
v_gene: TRBV12-3/TRBV12-4
CDR3nt: TGTGCCAGCAGTTTAGGGGGGCGTGAAAAACTGTTTTTT
CDR3aa: CASSLGGREKLFF

abundance: NA
d_gene: NA
j_gene: TRBJ2-7
v_gene: TRBV18
CDR3nt: TGTGCCAGCTCACCACCAAACAGGGTTGAGCGGGAGCAGTACTTC
CDR3aa: CASSPPNRVEREQYF

abundance: NA
d_gene: NA
j_gene: TRBJ1-3
v_gene: TRBV6-5
CDR3nt: TGTGCCAGCAGTTACTCACCAGACTCTGGAAACACCATATATTTT
CDR3aa: CASSYSPDSGNTIYF

abundance: once
d_gene: NA
j_gene: TRBJ2-1
v_gene: TRBV21-1
CDR3nt: TGTGCCAGCAGCCTATCGGGGGGCGAGACCAATGAGCAGTTCTTC
CDR3aa: CASSLSGGETNEQFF

abundance: NA
d_gene: TRBD2
j_gene: TRBJ2-1
v_gene: TRBV6-2/TRBV6-3
CDR3nt: TGTGCCAGCAGTGAGGGCAGCGGGGGGCCGTACAATGAGCAGTTCTTC
CDR3aa: CASSEGSGGPYNEQFF

abundance: NA
d_gene: NA
j_gene: TRBJ1-3
v_gene: TRBV4-3
CDR3nt: TGCGCCAGCAGCAAAGACGGGGGAAACACCATATATTTT
CDR3aa: CASSKDGGNTIYF

abundance: NA
d_gene: TRBD1
j_gene: TRBJ1-5
v_gene: TRBV9
CDR3nt: TGTGCCAGCAGCCCGGGACAGCGGAGTTGGGGCAATCAGCCCCAGCATTTT
CDR3aa: CASSPGQRSWGNQPQHF

abundance: NA
d_gene: TRBD1
j_gene: TRBJ2-7
v_gene: TRBV14
CDR3nt: TGTGCCAGCAGCCAAACGACAGGGGGCGAGCAGTACTTC
CDR3aa: CASSQTTGGEQYF